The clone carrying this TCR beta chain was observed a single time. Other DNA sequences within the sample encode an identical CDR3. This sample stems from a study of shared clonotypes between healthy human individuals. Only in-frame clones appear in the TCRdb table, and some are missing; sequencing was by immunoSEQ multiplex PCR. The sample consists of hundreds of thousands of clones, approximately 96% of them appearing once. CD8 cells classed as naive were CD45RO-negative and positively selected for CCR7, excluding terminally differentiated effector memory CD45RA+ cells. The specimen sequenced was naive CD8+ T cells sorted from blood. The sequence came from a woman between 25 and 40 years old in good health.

DNA for the CDR3: TGTGCCAGCAGTTTATGGGTTGGGCAGCCCCAGCATTTT. This encodes CASSLWVGQPQHF. The genes are TRBV27 and TRBJ1-5; D gene unclear. Trimming pared 1 base from V and 7 bases from J, leaving 8 bases between. Germline-derived CDR1 and CDR2 are MNHEY and SMNVEV (reference sequence). The length of the CDR3 is 13 residues.